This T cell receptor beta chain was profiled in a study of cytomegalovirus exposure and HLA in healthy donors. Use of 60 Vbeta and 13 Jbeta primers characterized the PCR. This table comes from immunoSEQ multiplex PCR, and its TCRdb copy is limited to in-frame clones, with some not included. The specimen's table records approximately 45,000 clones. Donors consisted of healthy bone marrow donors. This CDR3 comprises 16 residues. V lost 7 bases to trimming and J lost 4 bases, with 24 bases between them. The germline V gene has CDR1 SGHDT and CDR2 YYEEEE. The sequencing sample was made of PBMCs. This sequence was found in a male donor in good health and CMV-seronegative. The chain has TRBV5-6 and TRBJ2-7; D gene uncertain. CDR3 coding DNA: TGTGCCAGCGGGCGAACAGCCGTTCTGGGTCCTTACGAGCAGTACTTC. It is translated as CASGRTAVLGPYEQYF.